These 7 T cell receptor beta chains share one sample of origin, sequenced in a study of radiation and T cells in renal cell carcinoma. The time point denotes: baseline pretreatment blood. Stated treatment: 15 Gy SBRT to primary tumor, nephrectomy 4 weeks later. Sequencing used immunoSEQ multiplex PCR; TCRdb keeps in-frame clones, though not all of them. This table has approximately 140,000 clones, 88% appearing once. Sequences were derived from blood, sampled from a patient whose treatment included radiotherapy and nephrectomy. The receptors come from a woman between 70 and 85 years old with renal cell carcinoma.

The CDR3 reads CASSQEGRFDNEQFF. The CDR3 bases are TGCGCCAGCAGCCAAGAGGGGAGATTCGACAATGAGCAGTTCTTC. The chain has TRBV4-3 and TRBJ2-1; a weak D match, TRBD2 (5 bases). This CDR3 spans 15 amino acids. The germline V gene encodes CDR1 LGHNA and CDR2 YSLEER. Trimming cost V 0 bases and J 5 bases, with 11 bases left between them.

The chain employs TRBV18 and TRBJ1-2; 10 bases map to TRBD1. Trimming took 3 bases from V and 7 from J; bases not matched to a gene: 8. The CDR3 is 15 residues long. Looked up from germline, CDR1 is KGHSH and CDR2 is LQKENI. The CDR3: CASSPPGQGRGGYTF. The CDR3 region has the DNA TGTGCCAGCTCACCCCCGGGACAGGGGAGAGGTGGCTACACCTTC.

The chain carries TRBV2 and TRBJ1-6; tentative D call: TRBD1 (5 bases). With 10 bases removed from V and 5 bases from J, the gap between germline ends came to 18 bases. Germline CDR1 SNHLY, CDR2 FYNNEI. This CDR3 comprises 15 residues. The chain's CDR3 is CATSGGELNNSPLHF. CDR3 in DNA: TGTGCCACCTCGGGGGGGGAGCTAAATAATTCACCCCTCCACTTT.

This chain links TRBV5-1 with TRBJ2-3; 8 bases are shared with TRBD2. The CDR3 is made up of 16 amino acids. CDR1 SGHRS and CDR2 YFSETQ come from the germline V gene. V was clipped by 6 bases and J by 0 bases; unmatched bases: 9. The CDR3 DNA reads TGCGCCAGCAAAAGCGGGGGACCTTCTAGCACAGATACGCAGTATTTT. It translates to CASKSGGPSSTDTQYF.

This chain joins TRBV7-3 and TRBJ1-1; D is possibly TRBD1 (6 bases). The CDR3 sequence is 14 residues long. The germline CDR1 and CDR2 sequences are SGHTA and FQGTGA. Trimming left V 5 bases short and J 1 base short, with 11 bases between. CDR3 loop: CASSQRGANTEAFF. DNA of the CDR3: TGTGCCAGCAGCCAGCGGGGGGCGAACACTGAAGCTTTCTTT.

The chain links TRBV29-1 to TRBJ2-2, with 7 bases that match TRBD1. Germline V lookup: CDR1 SQVTM, CDR2 ANQGSEA. The CDR3 has 16 residues. Unmatched junction bases numbered 6, after V lost 0 bases and J lost 2 bases. CDR3 in DNA: TGCAGCGTTGAAGACCGCCAGGGGGTCAACACCGGGGAGCTGTTTTTT. Its translation: CSVEDRQGVNTGELFF.

V usage is TRBV9 and J usage is TRBJ1-1; no definite D call. Germline CDR1 and CDR2: SGDLS and YYNGEE. Deletions cut 4 bases from V and 6 bases from J, with 13 bases between. The CDR3 length is 13 residues. The CDR3 DNA sequence: TGTGCCAGCAGCCCTGCACCGAGAGCTGAAGCTTTCTTT. This codes for CASSPAPRAEAFF. Looking up the rest from reference TRBV9 and TRBJ1-1 gives the full variable domain: DSGVTQTPKHLITATGQRVTLRCSPRSGDLSVYWYQQSLDQGLQFLIQYYNGEERAKGNILERFSAQQFPDLHSELNLSSLELGDSALYFCASSPAPRAEAFFGQGTRLTVV.